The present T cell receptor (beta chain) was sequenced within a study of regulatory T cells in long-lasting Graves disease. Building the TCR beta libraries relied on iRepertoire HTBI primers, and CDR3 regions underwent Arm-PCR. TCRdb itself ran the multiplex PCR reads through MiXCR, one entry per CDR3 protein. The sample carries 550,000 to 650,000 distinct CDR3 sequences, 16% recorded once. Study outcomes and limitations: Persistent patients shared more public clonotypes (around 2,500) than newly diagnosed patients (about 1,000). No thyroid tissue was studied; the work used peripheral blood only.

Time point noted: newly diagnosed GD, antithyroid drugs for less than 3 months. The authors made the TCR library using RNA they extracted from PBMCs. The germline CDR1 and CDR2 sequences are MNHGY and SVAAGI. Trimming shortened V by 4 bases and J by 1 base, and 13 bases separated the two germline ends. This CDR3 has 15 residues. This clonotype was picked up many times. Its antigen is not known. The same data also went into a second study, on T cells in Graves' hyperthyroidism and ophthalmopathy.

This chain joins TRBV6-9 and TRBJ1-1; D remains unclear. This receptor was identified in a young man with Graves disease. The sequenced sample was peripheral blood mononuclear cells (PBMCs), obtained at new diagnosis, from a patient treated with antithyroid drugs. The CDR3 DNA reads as TGTGCCAGCAGTTTGGTCGGCCGGTCGAACACTGAAGCTTTCTTT. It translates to CASSLVGRSNTEAFF.